The present T cell receptor beta chain was sequenced within a study of shared clonotypes between healthy human individuals. Germline CDR1 SEHNR, CDR2 FQNEAQ (reference sequence). With 1 base removed from V and 4 bases from J, the gap between germline ends came to 13 bases. The CDR3 sequence is 16 residues long. TCRdb's table, derived via immunoSEQ multiplex PCR, lists solely in-frame clones and lacks some. This sample has some 1 million clones, with 65% to 80% found just once. Concerning this clone itself: What it binds is not known.

Study-level points and caveats: Relative to their counterparts shared across all four donors, non-shared clonotypes exhibited diminished generation probabilities.

All donors qualified as healthy HIV-negative adults and had experienced no recent acute infections or vaccinations. J is TRBJ1-4 and V is TRBV7-9, with D unclear. The specimen was memory CD4+ T cells sorted from blood. As for subset: CD45RA-negative fraction. This TCR derives from a man aged 18-30 years in good health. CDR3 coding DNA: TGTGCCAGCAGCTTAGGTCGGGCCGCAGGTAATGAAAAACTGTTTTTT. The encoded protein is CASSLGRAAGNEKLFF.